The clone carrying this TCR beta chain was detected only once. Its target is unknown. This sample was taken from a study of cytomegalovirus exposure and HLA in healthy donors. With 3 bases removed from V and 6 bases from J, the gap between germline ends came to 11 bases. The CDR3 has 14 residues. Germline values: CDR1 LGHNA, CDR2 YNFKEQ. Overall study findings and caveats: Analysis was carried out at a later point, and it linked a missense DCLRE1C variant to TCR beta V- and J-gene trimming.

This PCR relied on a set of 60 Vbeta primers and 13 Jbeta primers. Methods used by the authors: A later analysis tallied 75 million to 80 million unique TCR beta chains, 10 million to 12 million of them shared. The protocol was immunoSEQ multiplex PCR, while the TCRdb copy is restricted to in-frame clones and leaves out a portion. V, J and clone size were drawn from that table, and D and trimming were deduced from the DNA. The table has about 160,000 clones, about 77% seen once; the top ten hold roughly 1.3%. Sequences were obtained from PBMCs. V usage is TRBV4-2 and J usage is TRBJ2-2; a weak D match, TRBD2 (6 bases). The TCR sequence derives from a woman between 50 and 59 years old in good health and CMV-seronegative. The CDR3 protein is CASSQGGLSGELFF. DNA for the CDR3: TGTGCCAGCAGCCAGGGGGGACTCTCCGGGGAGCTGTTTTTT.